The 19 T cell receptor beta chains given below trace back to one sample, sequenced in a study of blood T cell repertoires in COVID-19. Here immunoSEQ multiplex PCR was the method, and the copy in TCRdb shows in-frame clones only, minus some. Among over 55,000 clones listed, 84% were seen once. Sequenced: peripheral blood. The receptors derive from a man in his fifties with active COVID-19.

This rearrangement joins TRBV5-4 to TRBJ2-5; D not certain. There are 14 residues in the CDR3. Germline CDR1 and CDR2: SGHNT and YYREEE (reference sequence). V lost 0 bases and J 7 bases, leaving 13 bases between the germline ends. The CDR3 DNA is TGTGCCAGCAGCTTGGAGTCGGGTGTCGGGACCCAGTACTTC. Translation gives CASSLESGVGTQYF.

The chain combines TRBV5-6 with TRBJ2-7, with a possible D match to TRBD2 (5 bases). The V and J ends lost 0 bases and 5 bases respectively, with 12 bases between them. The CDR3 spans 14 residues. Germline V gene data show CDR1 as SGHDT and CDR2 as YYEEEE. CDR3 residues: CASSLAGRSHEQYF. CDR3 in DNA: TGTGCCAGCAGCTTGGCGGGAAGGAGCCACGAGCAGTACTTC.

This clone was counted a few times. The CDR3 DNA reads as TGTGCCAGCAGCTTGGCTTCGAACACCGGGGAGCTGTTTTTT. Protein product: CASSLASNTGELFF. This chain joins TRBV5-6 and TRBJ2-2; D gene uncertain. Germline V CDR1 and CDR2: SGHDT, YYEEEE. CDR3 length equals 14 residues. Deletions cut 0 bases from V and 0 bases from J, with 3 bases between.

This chain joins TRBV19 and TRBJ1-4; no clear D. The CDR3 totals 10 residues. With 6 bases removed from V and 7 bases from J, the gap between germline ends came to 3 bases. Per the germline V gene, CDR1 is LNHDA and CDR2 is SQIVND (reference sequence). Written as DNA, the CDR3 is TGTGCCAGTAGGCGTGAAAAACTGTTTTTT. This codes for CASRREKLFF.

The chain uses TRBV11-2 and TRBJ2-7; TRBD2 matches 8 bases. CDR1 and CDR2 (germline): SGHAT, FQNNGV. The CDR3 loop spans 13 amino acids. The junction had 10 bases not matched to a gene; V was cut back by 6 bases and J by 9 bases. The CDR3 is CASRPPGGLVQYF. CDR3 in DNA: TGTGCCAGCAGACCCCCGGGGGGGCTGGTGCAGTACTTC.

The chain employs TRBV6-2 or TRBV6-3 and TRBJ1-6; D is possibly TRBD1 (5 bases). Germline V gene lookup returns CDR1 MNHEY and CDR2 SVGEGT. This CDR3 region has 17 residues. V lost 6 bases and J lost 0, with 15 bases in between. CDR3 amino acids: CASSMDTPSSYNSPLHF. The DNA of the CDR3 is TGTGCCAGCAGCATGGACACCCCGAGCTCCTATAATTCACCCCTCCACTTT.

The gene calls are TRBV30 and TRBJ1-2; D gene uncertain. Germline CDR1 GTSNPN, CDR2 SVGIG (reference sequence). The CDR3 has 15 amino acids. V was cut by 3 bases and J by 0 bases, with 14 bases left in between. The CDR3 DNA reads TGTGCCTGGAGGGCCCCCCGACACGCTAACTATGGCTACACCTTC. Translating gives CAWRAPRHANYGYTF.

The genes are TRBV27 and TRBJ2-7; TRBD2 is a possible D gene (6 bases). The V end was cut by 2 bases, the J end by 0 bases, with 8 bases between. The CDR3 length is 14 residues. In germline, CDR1 is MNHEY, CDR2 SMNVEV (reference sequence). The CDR3, as DNA: TGTGCCAGCAGTTTAGCGGGACTCTCCTACGAGCAGTACTTC. Protein product: CASSLAGLSYEQYF.

The chain is built from TRBV19 and TRBJ1-5, with 7 bases aligning to TRBD1. Germline V CDR1 and CDR2: LNHDA, SQIVND (reference sequence). The ends lost 3 bases at V and 4 bases at J; junction bases unmatched: 9. This CDR3 has 16 residues. The CDR3 DNA is TGTGCCAGTAGTATCCTTCTCCAACAGGGGAATCAGCCCCAGCATTTT. This codes for CASSILLQQGNQPQHF.

The chain carries TRBV11-2 and TRBJ2-3, with 11 nucleotides matching TRBD2. Germline CDR1 SGHAT, CDR2 FQNNGV. Trimming removed 1 base from V and 4 bases from J; junction bases left unmatched: 1. The CDR3 loop spans 15 amino acids. CDR3 amino acids: CASSLGLAGPDTQYF. The CDR3 DNA is TGTGCCAGCAGCTTAGGACTAGCGGGGCCAGATACGCAGTATTTT.

V and J are TRBV7-2 and TRBJ2-7; maybe TRBD2 (5 bases). Trimming shortened V by 4 bases and J by 1 base, and 11 bases separated the two germline ends. Germline V gene data show CDR1 as SGHTA and CDR2 as FQGNSA. This CDR3 has 14 residues. The CDR3 nucleotides are TGTGCCAGCAGCTCTCAAGAGGGATCCTACGAGCAGTACTTC. Its translation is CASSSQEGSYEQYF. Full variable domain (remainder filled in from reference TRBV7-2 and TRBJ2-7): GAGVSQSPSNKVTEKGKDVELRCDPISGHTALYWYRQSLGQGLEFLIYFQGNSAPDKSGLPSDRFSAERTGGSVSTLTIQRTQQEDSAVYLCASSSQEGSYEQYFGPGTRLTVT.

V and J are TRBV19 and TRBJ2-1, with 13 bases that match TRBD2. The CDR3 contains 17 residues. From germline, CDR1 is LNHDA and CDR2 SQIVND (reference sequence). Losses at the gene ends were 5 bases for V and 3 bases for J; bases not matched to a gene: 7. Written as DNA, the CDR3 is TGTGCCAGTAGTGCCCGGGGACTAGCGGGGCTCTACAATGAGCAGTTCTTC. Residues: CASSARGLAGLYNEQFF. Filled out from reference TRBV19 and TRBJ2-1, the complete variable domain reads DGGITQSPKYLFRKEGQNVTLSCEQNLNHDAMYWYRQDPGQGLRLIYYSQIVNDFQKGDIAEGYSVSREKKESFPLTVTSAQKNPTAFYLCASSARGLAGLYNEQFFGPGTRLTVL.

The chain links TRBV3-1 (or the pseudogene TRBV3-2) to TRBJ1-1; D is possibly TRBD1 (6 bases). Germline V CDR1 and CDR2: LGHDT, YNNKEL (reference sequence). The CDR3 extends over 13 amino acids. V dropped 6 bases and J dropped 1 base, with 9 bases sitting between them. CDR3 residues: CASRKDRNTEAFF. The CDR3 coding sequence is TGTGCCAGCAGAAAGGACAGGAACACTGAAGCTTTCTTT.

Concerning this clone: The junction differs from germline at one of its ends, possibly a read error. The chain recombines TRBV3-1 (or the pseudogene TRBV3-2) with TRBJ2-7; 10 positions match TRBD2. In germline, CDR1 is LGHDT, CDR2 YNNKEL (reference sequence). There are 18 residues in the CDR3. Here the CDR3 DNA reads TGTGCCAGCAGCCAAGTGCTTAGCGGGGGGCCCTACTCCTACGGGCAGTACTTC. Translation gives CASSQVLSGGPYSYGQYF.

The rearrangement uses TRBV5-4 and TRBJ2-3, with 11 bases that match TRBD1. Unmatched junction bases numbered 4, after V lost 4 bases and J lost 3 bases. The CDR3 runs 15 residues. CDR1 is SGHNT, CDR2 YYREEE, per germline (reference sequence). In DNA form, the CDR3 reads TGTGCCAGCAGCCCCGGACAGGGGGCGACAGATACGCAGTATTTT. This encodes CASSPGQGATDTQYF.

The V and J genes are TRBV2 and TRBJ2-3; TRBD2 agrees at 12 bases. The V and J ends lost 6 bases and 5 bases, in that order; junction bases with no gene match: 6. This CDR3 is 15 amino acids long. The germline CDR1 and CDR2 sequences are SNHLY and FYNNEI. CDR3: CASSPSGGAGDTQYF. The DNA of the CDR3 is TGTGCCAGCAGCCCTAGCGGGGGGGCTGGAGATACGCAGTATTTT.

The chain has TRBV7-2 and TRBJ2-1; 13 nucleotides line up with TRBD2. Germline loops: CDR1 SGHTA, CDR2 FQGNSA. This CDR3 has 15 residues. Trimming took 5 bases from V and 5 from J; bases not matched to a gene: 3. In DNA form, the CDR3 reads TGTGCCAGCAGCCAGGGACTAGCGGGGAACAATGAGCAGTTCTTC. Translated, it gives CASSQGLAGNNEQFF.

This clone was seen only a few times. The CDR3 region has the DNA TGTGCCAGCAGTGACTCCGAGAGACAGGGGGCCGGGGAGCTGTTTTTT. This encodes CASSDSERQGAGELFF. The chain uses TRBV6-4 and TRBJ2-2, with TRBD1 matching 9 bases. The length of the CDR3 is 16 residues. The junction had 5 bases not matched to a gene; V was cut back by 0 bases and J by 6 bases. The germline gives CDR1 MRHNA, CDR2 SNTAGT.

The genes are TRBV30 and TRBJ2-7, with D tentatively TRBD1 (5 bases). Trimming cost V 0 bases and J 5 bases, with 14 bases left between them. Germline V gene data show CDR1 as GTSNPN and CDR2 as SVGIG (reference sequence). CDR3 size: 14 residues. CDR3 region: CAWSVRQGLHEQYF. The CDR3 DNA sequence: TGTGCCTGGAGTGTACGGCAGGGCCTCCACGAGCAGTACTTC.